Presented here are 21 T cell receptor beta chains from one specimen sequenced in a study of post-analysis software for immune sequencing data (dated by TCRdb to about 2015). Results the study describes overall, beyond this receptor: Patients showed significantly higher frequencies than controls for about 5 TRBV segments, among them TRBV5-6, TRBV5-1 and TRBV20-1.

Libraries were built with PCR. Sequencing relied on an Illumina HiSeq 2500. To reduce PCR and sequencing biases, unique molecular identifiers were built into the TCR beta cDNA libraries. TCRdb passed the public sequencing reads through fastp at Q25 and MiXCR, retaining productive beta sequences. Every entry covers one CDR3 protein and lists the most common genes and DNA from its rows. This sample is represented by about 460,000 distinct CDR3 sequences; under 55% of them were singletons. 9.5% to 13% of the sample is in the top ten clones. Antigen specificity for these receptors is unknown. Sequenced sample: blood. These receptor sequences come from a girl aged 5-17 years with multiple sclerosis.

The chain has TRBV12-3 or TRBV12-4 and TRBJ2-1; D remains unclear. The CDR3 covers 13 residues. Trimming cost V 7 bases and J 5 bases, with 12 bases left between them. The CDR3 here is CASTRDPHNEQFF. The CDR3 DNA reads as TGTGCCAGCACCAGAGACCCTCACAATGAGCAGTTCTTC.

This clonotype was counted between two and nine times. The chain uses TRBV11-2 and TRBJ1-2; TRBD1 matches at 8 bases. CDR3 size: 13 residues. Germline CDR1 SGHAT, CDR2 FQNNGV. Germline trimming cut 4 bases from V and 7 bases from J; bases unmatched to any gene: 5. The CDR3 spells CASSSQGARGYTF. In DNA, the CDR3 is TGTGCCAGCAGCTCTCAGGGGGCGCGTGGCTACACCTTC. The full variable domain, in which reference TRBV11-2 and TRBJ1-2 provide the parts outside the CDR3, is EAGVAQSPRYKIIEKRQSVAFWCNPISGHATLYWYQQILGQGPKLLIQFQNNGVVDDSQLPKDRFSAERLKGVDSTLKIQPAKLEDSAVYLCASSSQGARGYTFGSGTRLTVV.

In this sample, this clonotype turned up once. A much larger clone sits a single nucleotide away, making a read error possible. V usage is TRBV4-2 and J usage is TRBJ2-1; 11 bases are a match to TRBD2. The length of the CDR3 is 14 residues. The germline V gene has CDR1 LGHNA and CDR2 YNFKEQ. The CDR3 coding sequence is TGTGCCAGCAGCGATAGCGGGAGGGACAATGAGCGGTTCTTC. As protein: CASSDSGRDNERFF.

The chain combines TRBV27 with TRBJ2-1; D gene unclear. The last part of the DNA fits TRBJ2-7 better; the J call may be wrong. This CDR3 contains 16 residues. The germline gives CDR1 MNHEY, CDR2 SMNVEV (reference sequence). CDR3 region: CASSPRLWVSYNEQYF. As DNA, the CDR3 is TGTGCCAGCAGCCCGAGGCTGTGGGTCTCCTACAATGAGCAGTACTTC.

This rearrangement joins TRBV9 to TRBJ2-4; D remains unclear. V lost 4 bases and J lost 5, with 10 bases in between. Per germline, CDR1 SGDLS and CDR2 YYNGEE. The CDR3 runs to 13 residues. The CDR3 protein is CASSKDSENIQYF. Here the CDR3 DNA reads TGTGCCAGCAGCAAAGATTCAGAAAACATTCAGTACTTC. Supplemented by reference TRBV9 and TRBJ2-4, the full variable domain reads DSGVTQTPKHLITATGQRVTLRCSPRSGDLSVYWYQQSLDQGLQFLIQYYNGEERAKGNILERFSAQQFPDLHSELNLSSLELGDSALYFCASSKDSENIQYFGAGTRLSVL.

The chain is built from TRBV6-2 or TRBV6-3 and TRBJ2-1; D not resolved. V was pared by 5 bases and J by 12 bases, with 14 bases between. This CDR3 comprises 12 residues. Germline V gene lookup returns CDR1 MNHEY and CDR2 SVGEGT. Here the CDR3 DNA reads TGTGCCAGCAGTCGGGCCTCAAGGGCGCAGTTCTTC. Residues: CASSRASRAQFF.

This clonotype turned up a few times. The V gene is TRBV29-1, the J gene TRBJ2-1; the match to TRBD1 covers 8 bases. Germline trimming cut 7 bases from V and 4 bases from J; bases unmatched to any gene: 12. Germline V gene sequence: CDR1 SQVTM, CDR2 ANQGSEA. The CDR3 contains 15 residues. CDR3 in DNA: TGCAGCGCCACGATCGGACAGGGTGGATACAATGAGCAGTTCTTC. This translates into CSATIGQGGYNEQFF.

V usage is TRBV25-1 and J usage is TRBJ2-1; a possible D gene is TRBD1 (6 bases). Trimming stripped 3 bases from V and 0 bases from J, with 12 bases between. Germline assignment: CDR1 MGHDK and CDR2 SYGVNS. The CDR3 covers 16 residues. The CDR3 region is CASSDMGASSYNEQFF. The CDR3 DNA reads TGTGCCAGCAGTGATATGGGGGCTAGCTCCTACAATGAGCAGTTCTTC.

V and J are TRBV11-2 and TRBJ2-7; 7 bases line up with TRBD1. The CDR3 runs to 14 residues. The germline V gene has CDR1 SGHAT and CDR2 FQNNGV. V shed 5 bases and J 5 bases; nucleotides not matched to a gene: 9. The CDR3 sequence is CASSLTRGIHEQYF. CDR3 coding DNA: TGTGCCAGCAGCCTTACCAGGGGGATCCACGAGCAGTACTTC.

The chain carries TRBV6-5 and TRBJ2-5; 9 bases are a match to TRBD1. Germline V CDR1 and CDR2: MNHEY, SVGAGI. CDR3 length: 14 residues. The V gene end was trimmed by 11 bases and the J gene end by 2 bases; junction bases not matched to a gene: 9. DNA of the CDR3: TGTGCCTCGTCCGGGACAGGGTTACAAGAGACCCAGTACTTC. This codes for CASSGTGLQETQYF.

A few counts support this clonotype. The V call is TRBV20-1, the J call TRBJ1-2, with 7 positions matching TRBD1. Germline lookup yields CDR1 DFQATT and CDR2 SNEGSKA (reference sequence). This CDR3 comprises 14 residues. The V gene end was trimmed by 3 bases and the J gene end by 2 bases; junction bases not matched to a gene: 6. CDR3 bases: TGCAGTGCTAGCATCCCAGGGGGAAACTATGGCTACACCTTC. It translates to CSASIPGGNYGYTF.

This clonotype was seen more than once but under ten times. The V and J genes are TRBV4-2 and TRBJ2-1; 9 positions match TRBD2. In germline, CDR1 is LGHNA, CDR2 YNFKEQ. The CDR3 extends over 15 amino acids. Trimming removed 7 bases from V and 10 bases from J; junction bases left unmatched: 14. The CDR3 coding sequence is TGTGCCAGCAATCGCCGCTCTAGCGGGGATGAGGAGCAGTTCTTC. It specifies CASNRRSSGDEEQFF.

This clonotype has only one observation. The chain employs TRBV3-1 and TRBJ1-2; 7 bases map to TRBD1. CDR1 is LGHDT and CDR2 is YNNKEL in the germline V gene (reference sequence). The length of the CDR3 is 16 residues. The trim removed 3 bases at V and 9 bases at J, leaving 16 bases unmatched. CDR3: CASSQGLRGRLNSYTF. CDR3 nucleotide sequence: TGTGCCAGCAGCCAGGGACTTAGGGGGCGCCTAAATAGCTACACCTTC.

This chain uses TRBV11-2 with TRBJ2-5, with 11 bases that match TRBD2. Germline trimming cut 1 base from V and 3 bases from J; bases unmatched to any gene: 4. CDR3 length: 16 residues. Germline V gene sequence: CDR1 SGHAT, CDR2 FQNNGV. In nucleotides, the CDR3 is TGTGCCAGCAGCTTAGTTGGGACTAGCGGCGAAGAGACCCAGTACTTC. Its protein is CASSLVGTSGEETQYF.

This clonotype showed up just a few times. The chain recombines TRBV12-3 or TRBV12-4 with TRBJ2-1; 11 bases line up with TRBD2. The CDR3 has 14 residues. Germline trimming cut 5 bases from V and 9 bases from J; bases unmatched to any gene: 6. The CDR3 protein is CASSTLAGGLEQFF. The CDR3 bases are TGTGCCAGCAGTACTCTAGCGGGAGGCCTTGAGCAGTTCTTC.

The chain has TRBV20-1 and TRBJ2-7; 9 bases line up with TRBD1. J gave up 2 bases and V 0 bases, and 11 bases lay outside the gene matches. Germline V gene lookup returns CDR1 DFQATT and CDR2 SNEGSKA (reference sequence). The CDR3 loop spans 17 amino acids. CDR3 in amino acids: CSARDTGTGQRTYEQYF. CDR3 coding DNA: TGCAGTGCTAGAGATACTGGGACAGGGCAAAGGACCTACGAGCAGTACTTC.

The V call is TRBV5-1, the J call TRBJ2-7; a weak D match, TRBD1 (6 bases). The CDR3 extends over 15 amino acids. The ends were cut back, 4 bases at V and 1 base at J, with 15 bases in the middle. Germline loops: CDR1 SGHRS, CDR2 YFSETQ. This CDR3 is CASSPTGTPSYEQYF. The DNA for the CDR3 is TGCGCCAGCAGCCCAACAGGGACGCCATCCTACGAGCAGTACTTC.

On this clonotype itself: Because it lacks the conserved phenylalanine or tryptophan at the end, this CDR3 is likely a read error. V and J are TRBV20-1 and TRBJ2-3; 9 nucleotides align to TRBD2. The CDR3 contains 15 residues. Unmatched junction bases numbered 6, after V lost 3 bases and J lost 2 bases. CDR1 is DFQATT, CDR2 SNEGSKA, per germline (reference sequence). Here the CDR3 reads CSARGREGLTDTQYV. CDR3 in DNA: TGCAGTGCTAGGGGGCGGGAGGGCCTCACAGATACGCAGTATGTT.

CDR3 nucleotides: TGTGCCAGCAGCTTATCTGACAGGGACTATGGCTACACCTTC. Residues: CASSLSDRDYGYTF. V and J are TRBV7-9 and TRBJ1-2; 7 bases match TRBD1. The CDR3 loop spans 14 amino acids. V was clipped by 2 bases and J by 3 bases; unmatched bases: 3. CDR1 is SEHNR, CDR2 FQNEAQ, per germline (reference sequence).

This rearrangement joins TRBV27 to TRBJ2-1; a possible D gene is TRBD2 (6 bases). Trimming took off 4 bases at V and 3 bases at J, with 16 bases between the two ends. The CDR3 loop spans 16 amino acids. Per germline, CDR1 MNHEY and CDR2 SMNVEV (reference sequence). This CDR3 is CASSSSRTGVYNEQFF. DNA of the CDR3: TGTGCCAGCAGTTCCTCAAGAACGGGGGTCTACAATGAGCAGTTCTTC.

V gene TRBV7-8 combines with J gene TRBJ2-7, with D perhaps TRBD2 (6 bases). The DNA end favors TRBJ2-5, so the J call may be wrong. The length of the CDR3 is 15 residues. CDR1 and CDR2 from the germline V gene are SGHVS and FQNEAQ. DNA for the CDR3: TGTGCCAGCAGCTTAGCGCGGGACGCTCCGAGGACCCAGTACTTC. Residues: CASSLARDAPRTQYF.